This passage covers 20 T cell receptor beta chains from one sample sequenced in a study of blood T cells in healthy people across ages. The authors ran a second PCR of 7 to 11 cycles using a sample-barcoded 5' primer and a J-beta primer mix. In TCRdb, the 5' RACE reads were re-called with MiXCR into one record per CDR3 protein. The sample lists more than 1.4 million distinct CDR3 sequences; approximately 42% were seen once. Sequencing was carried out using blood. The receptors here all came from a woman aged 18-29 years in good health.

This clonotype occurred a few times. The chain combines TRBV4-1 with TRBJ2-7; no reliable D call. Deletions cut 2 bases from V and 0 bases from J, with 11 bases between. Looked up from germline, CDR1 is MGHRA and CDR2 is YSYEKL. The CDR3 loop spans 15 amino acids. DNA for the CDR3: TGCGCCAGCAGCCAAAGAGGCGGTAGCTCCTACGAGCAGTACTTC. Translation gives CASSQRGGSSYEQYF.

This chain uses TRBV7-9 with TRBJ2-1; maybe TRBD2 (6 bases). Looked up from germline, CDR1 is SEHNR and CDR2 is FQNEAQ (reference sequence). V was clipped by 0 bases and J by 5 bases, with 11 bases between them. This CDR3 is 15 amino acids long. In DNA form, the CDR3 reads TGTGCCAGCAGCTTAGCGCTCGGGGGAAACAATGAGCAGTTCTTC. It is translated as CASSLALGGNNEQFF. The full variable domain, rest sourced from reference TRBV7-9 and TRBJ2-1, is DTGVSQNPRHKITKRGQNVTFRCDPISEHNRLYWYRQTLGQGPEFLTYFQNEAQLEKSRLLSDRFSAERPKGSFSTLEIQRTEQGDSAMYLCASSLALGGNNEQFFGPGTRLTVL.

As concerns this clonotype: One end of the junction varies from germline; a read error may be responsible. The J gene is TRBJ2-1, the V gene TRBV7-3; no definite D call. CDR3 length: 15 amino acids. Germline V gives CDR1 SGHTA, CDR2 FQGTGA. DNA of the CDR3: TGTGCCGGCAGCTACCAGACTGTCTTATACAATGAGCAGTTCTTC. Translating gives CAGSYQTVLYNEQFF.

The V and J genes are TRBV20-1 and TRBJ2-5, with D perhaps given as TRBD1 or TRBD2 (5 bases each). Trimming took 6 bases from V and 5 from J, leaving 19 bases between them. This CDR3 region has 14 residues. Germline V CDR1 and CDR2: DFQATT, SNEGSKA (reference sequence). The CDR3 here is CSAWGKSMLETQYF. CDR3 in DNA: TGCAGTGCGTGGGGGAAGAGCATGCTTGAGACCCAGTACTTC.

V is TRBV20-1 and J is TRBJ2-6, with 8 bases aligning to TRBD1. Germline V gene sequence: CDR1 DFQATT, CDR2 SNEGSKA (reference sequence). Trimming removed 6 bases from V and 2 bases from J; junction bases left unmatched: 9. CDR3 length equals 16 residues. The CDR3 bases are TGCAGTGCCCCAGGACAGGGTAGCGCTGGGGCCAACGTCCTGACTTTC. The encoded protein is CSAPGQGSAGANVLTF.

This clonotype was counted a few times. The chain carries TRBV5-1 and TRBJ2-3, with D hard to call. From germline, CDR1 is SGHRS and CDR2 YFSETQ. The V and J ends lost 4 bases and 3 bases respectively, with 15 bases between them. The CDR3 is made up of 15 amino acids. The CDR3 nucleotides are TGCGCCAGCAGCCGCGGACCATATAAGACAGATACGCAGTATTTT. It codes for CASSRGPYKTDTQYF.

This clonotype turned up a few times. V usage is TRBV29-1 and J usage is TRBJ2-5; 11 bases line up with TRBD2. Germline trimming cut 3 bases from V and 4 bases from J; bases unmatched to any gene: 1. The CDR3 has 13 amino acids. Germline V gene sequence: CDR1 SQVTM, CDR2 ANQGSEA. CDR3 amino acids: CSVDLAGGETQYF. DNA for the CDR3: TGCAGCGTTGACCTAGCGGGAGGAGAGACCCAGTACTTC.

This rearrangement joins TRBV10-3 to TRBJ1-2; D unclear. This CDR3 is 18 amino acids long. Germline V lookup: CDR1 ENHRY, CDR2 SYGVKD. Trimming shortened V by 6 bases and J by 4 bases, and 27 bases separated the two germline ends. CDR3 residues: CAISGSLVGRSTFYGYTF. The CDR3 DNA follows: TGTGCCATCAGCGGGTCATTGGTAGGCAGGTCAACCTTCTATGGCTACACCTTC.

This clonotype showed up just a few times. This chain links TRBV29-1 with TRBJ2-1, with D possibly being TRBD1 or TRBD2 (6 bases each). The CDR3 loop spans 14 amino acids. CDR1 and CDR2 (germline): SQVTM, ANQGSEA. The V gene lost 1 base and the J gene lost 8 bases, with 15 bases spanning the gap. This CDR3 reads CSVEGPGGWHEQFF. The CDR3 nucleotides read TGCAGCGTTGAAGGCCCCGGGGGCTGGCATGAGCAGTTCTTC.

The chain recombines TRBV5-1 with TRBJ2-7; 8 bases agree with TRBD2. CDR1 SGHRS and CDR2 YFSETQ come from the germline V gene. The trim removed 1 base at V and 1 base at J, leaving 13 bases unmatched. The CDR3 length is 18 residues. CDR3 DNA: TGCGCCAGCAGCTTGCTCCCCACAAGCGGGGGTCGGTCCTACGAGCAGTACTTC. Translating it yields CASSLLPTSGGRSYEQYF.

This clonotype appeared a few times. The rearrangement joins TRBV9 to TRBJ2-1; 7 bases agree with TRBD2. V shed 3 bases and J 8 bases; nucleotides not matched to a gene: 20. This CDR3 is 18 amino acids long. Germline V CDR1 and CDR2: SGDLS, YYNGEE. Here the CDR3 reads CASSDDPLLASPGHEQFF. The DNA for the CDR3 is TGTGCCAGCAGCGACGACCCTTTACTAGCGTCCCCAGGTCATGAGCAGTTCTTC.

The sample holds a few counts of this clonotype. In nucleotides, the CDR3 is TGTGCCAGCAGGGTGACCTTAGGCTACAATGAGCAGTTCTTC. Amino acid sequence: CASRVTLGYNEQFF. The chain joins TRBV6-6 to TRBJ2-1; D remains ambiguous. CDR3 length equals 14 residues. Germline loops: CDR1 MNHNY, CDR2 SVGAGI (reference sequence). Trimming cost V 6 bases and J 3 bases, with 12 bases left between them.

This clonotype was detected a few times. This chain uses TRBV24-1 with TRBJ2-1; the D is unclear. The CDR3 is made up of 14 amino acids. V was pared by 7 bases and J by 3 bases, with 12 bases between. Germline values: CDR1 KGHDR, CDR2 SFDVKD. This CDR3 is CATSKNSVYNEQFF. CDR3 DNA: TGTGCCACCAGCAAGAACTCGGTCTACAATGAGCAGTTCTTC.

The chain links TRBV20-1 to TRBJ1-1; D is unclear. Between the trimmed V and J ends, which lost 6 bases and 10 bases, there was a span of 12 bases. The germline V gene encodes CDR1 DFQATT and CDR2 SNEGSKA (reference sequence). The CDR3 is 10 amino acids. CDR3 sequence (DNA): TGCAGTGCCCACTTACTTCGAGCTTTCTTT. This gives the protein CSAHLLRAFF.

This clonotype was seen only a few times. The V call is TRBV11-2, the J call TRBJ2-3; D is perhaps TRBD1 (6 bases). This CDR3 is 12 amino acids long. V was clipped by 5 bases and J by 6 bases, with 9 bases between them. CDR1 is SGHAT and CDR2 is FQNNGV in the germline V gene. The CDR3 DNA follows: TGTGCCAGCAGCAACAGGGCTGATACGCAGTATTTT. Translated, it gives CASSNRADTQYF. The whole variable domain, remainder taken from reference TRBV11-2 and TRBJ2-3, is EAGVAQSPRYKIIEKRQSVAFWCNPISGHATLYWYQQILGQGPKLLIQFQNNGVVDDSQLPKDRFSAERLKGVDSTLKIQPAKLEDSAVYLCASSNRADTQYFGPGTRLTVL.

The chain employs TRBV7-9 and TRBJ2-1; maybe TRBD2 (5 bases). The CDR3 length is 14 residues. In germline, CDR1 is SEHNR, CDR2 FQNEAQ (reference sequence). V was trimmed by 3 bases and J by 9 bases, leaving 15 bases between them. The CDR3 bases are TGTGCCAGCAGCTTTCAAGTTAGCGTCGGTGAGCAGTTCTTC. Its translation: CASSFQVSVGEQFF.

The CDR3 is CASSSLARDTGELFF. As DNA, the CDR3 is TGCGCCAGCAGCTCCCTAGCCAGGGACACCGGGGAGCTGTTTTTT. This rearrangement joins TRBV5-1 to TRBJ2-2; D is perhaps TRBD1 or TRBD2 (5 bases each). Germline CDR1 SGHRS, CDR2 YFSETQ. This CDR3 region has 15 residues. The V and J ends lost 3 bases and 3 bases respectively, with 12 bases between them.

The chain links TRBV20-1 to TRBJ2-7; 8 bases align to TRBD2. TRBJ2-5 explains the end of the DNA better; the J call may be wrong. CDR1 is DFQATT and CDR2 is SNEGSKA in the germline V gene (reference sequence). CDR3 length: 12 residues. DNA for the CDR3: TGCAGTGCCCCAGCCGGGGGGGCGACCCAGTACTTC. This gives the protein CSAPAGGATQYF.

The chain couples TRBV27 to TRBJ1-2; maybe TRBD1 (5 bases). The CDR3 sequence is 12 residues long. Trimming removed 7 bases at V and 2 bases at J, with 8 bases between. Germline V gives CDR1 MNHEY, CDR2 SMNVEV (reference sequence). The CDR3, as DNA: TGTGCCAGCATTAGGGGAAACTATGGCTACACCTTC. This gives the protein CASIRGNYGYTF.

This chain's CDR3 is CASRPRQGHQNTEAFF. In DNA form, the CDR3 reads TGTGCCAGCAGGCCTCGACAGGGGCACCAGAACACTGAAGCTTTCTTT. The chain is built from TRBV6-1 and TRBJ1-1, with 8 bases aligning to TRBD1. Trimming cost V 6 bases and J 1 base; bases outside gene matches: 10. The CDR3 consists of 16 residues. Per germline, CDR1 MNHNS and CDR2 SASEGT.